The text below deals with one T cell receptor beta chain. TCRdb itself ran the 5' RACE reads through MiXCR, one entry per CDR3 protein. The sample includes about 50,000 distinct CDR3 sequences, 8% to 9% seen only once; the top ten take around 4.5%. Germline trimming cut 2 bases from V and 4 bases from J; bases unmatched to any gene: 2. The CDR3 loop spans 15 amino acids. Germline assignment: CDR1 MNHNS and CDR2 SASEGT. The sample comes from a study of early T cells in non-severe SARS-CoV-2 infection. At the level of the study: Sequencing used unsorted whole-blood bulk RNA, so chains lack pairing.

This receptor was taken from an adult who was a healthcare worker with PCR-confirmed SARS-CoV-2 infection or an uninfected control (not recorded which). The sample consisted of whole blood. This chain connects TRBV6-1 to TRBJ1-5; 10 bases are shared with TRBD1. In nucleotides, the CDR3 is TGTGCCAGCAGTGAACCGGGACAGGGGAATCAGCCCCAGCATTTT. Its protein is CASSEPGQGNQPQHF.